Listed here is a single T cell receptor beta chain. Its specificity is not known. This entry comes from a study of identical twins. Study observations and caveats: Within beta out-of-frame sequences, the excess sharing observed between twins was weaker. Models underestimated TCR alpha sharing (out-of-frame) in monozygotic twins.

One entry per CDR3 protein results from TCRdb running MiXCR on the 5' RACE reads. The sample carries about 160,000 distinct CDR3 sequences, approximately 3.5% recorded once. CDR3 length: 14 amino acids. In germline, CDR1 is MNHNS, CDR2 SASEGT. J gave up 5 bases and V 2 bases, and 4 bases lay outside the gene matches. This sequence was found in a young man in good health. Source material: memory T cells sorted from blood. The genes are TRBV6-1 and TRBJ2-7; TRBD2 matches 9 bases. DNA of the CDR3: TGTGCCAGCAGTGAAACTAGCGGGTCCCACGAGCAGTACTTC. Translated: CASSETSGSHEQYF.